The clone carrying this T cell receptor beta chain was seen many times. The sample comes from a study of tumor and adjacent non-tumor tissue in lung cancer. RNA was extracted from bulk tissue without any cell sorting. The normal lung tissue was taken more than 3 cm from the tumor edge. Three rounds of nested PCR, following a modified ARM-PCR protocol, produced the TCRbeta library. TCRdb independently ran MiXCR on the multiplex PCR reads; one entry per CDR3 protein. The table shows about 48,000 distinct CDR3 sequences, with 55% to 65% occurring only once. Trimming took 4 bases from V and 0 from J; bases not matched to a gene: 5. The CDR3 consists of 15 residues. Germline V gene data show CDR1 as SQVTM and CDR2 as ANQGSEA.

The sample comprised distant non-tumor lung tissue. The chain carries TRBV29-1 and TRBJ2-7, with 11 nucleotides matching TRBD2. The source is a woman between 65 and 79 years old with non-small cell lung cancer. CDR3 bases: TGCAGCGTTGCTATAGGACTAGCGGGCTCCTACGAGCAGTACTTC. Residues: CSVAIGLAGSYEQYF.